These 25 T cell receptor beta chains were sequenced from one sample in a study of blood T cell repertoires in COVID-19. This table comes from immunoSEQ multiplex PCR, and its TCRdb copy is limited to in-frame clones, with some not included. The data show 150,000 to 200,000 clones, approximately 91% seen once. Sequencing input: peripheral blood. Every receptor here comes from an older man with active or convalescent COVID-19.

The chain carries TRBV2 and TRBJ1-6; tentatively, D is TRBD1 (5 bases). This CDR3 has 15 amino acids. V gave up 6 bases and J gave up 7 bases, with 16 bases separating them. The germline gives CDR1 SNHLY, CDR2 FYNNEI. The CDR3 nucleotides are TGTGCCAGCAGCGACGGGGGGACCGGGAATTCACCCCTCCACTTT. Its protein product is CASSDGGTGNSPLHF.

The chain couples TRBV6-5 to TRBJ1-1; D is uncertain. The CDR3 totals 13 residues. Trimming took off 6 bases at V and 1 base at J, with 9 bases between the two ends. Germline CDR1 reads MNHEY; CDR2 reads SVGAGI. The CDR3 is CASSVRENTEAFF. The CDR3 bases are TGTGCCAGCAGCGTGAGAGAGAACACTGAAGCTTTCTTT.

The CDR3 spells CSASGDRVEEKLFF. In nucleotides, the CDR3 is TGCAGTGCTAGTGGGGACAGGGTAGAGGAAAAACTGTTTTTT. This sequence joins TRBV20-1 and TRBJ1-4, with 9 bases fitting TRBD1. The CDR3 has 14 residues. Germline V CDR1 and CDR2: DFQATT, SNEGSKA (reference sequence). The ends lost 3 bases at V and 8 bases at J; junction bases unmatched: 7.

Turning to this clone: One junction end disagrees with the germline gene, perhaps due to a read error. CDR3 sequence (DNA): TGTCCCAGCAGCCTCGTAGCGGGGGCGGGGGGTAATTCACCCCTCCACTTT. This sequence encodes CPSSLVAGAGGNSPLHF. The chain combines TRBV5-6 with TRBJ1-6, with TRBD1 as a possible D gene (6 bases). The germline V gene encodes CDR1 SGHDT and CDR2 YYEEEE. CDR3 length: 17 residues.

This chain joins TRBV7-2 and TRBJ2-1; D not resolved. Trimming took 5 bases from V and 6 from J, leaving 17 bases between them. The CDR3 runs 15 residues. The germline gives CDR1 SGHTA, CDR2 FQGNSA. CDR3 DNA sequence: TGTGCCAGCAGCCAAGGAAAGGCTCGGGTCAATGAGCAGTTCTTC. It codes for CASSQGKARVNEQFF.

This chain links TRBV28 with TRBJ1-5, with D maybe TRBD1 (6 bases). The V end was cut by 6 bases, the J end by 3 bases, with 18 bases between. Looked up from germline, CDR1 is MDHEN and CDR2 is SYDVKM. The CDR3 is 16 residues long. The CDR3 region has the DNA TGTGCCAGCAGCCCCCCGACAGGATGGCTCAATCAGCCCCAGCATTTT. Encoded protein: CASSPPTGWLNQPQHF.

CDR3 coding DNA: TGCGCCAGCAGCTTCGACACAGGGACCCTTTACGAGCAGTACTTC. Translation: CASSFDTGTLYEQYF. The chain couples TRBV5-1 to TRBJ2-7; D may be TRBD1 (6 bases). The V end was cut by 2 bases, the J end by 4 bases, with 16 bases between. Germline CDR1 reads SGHRS; CDR2 reads YFSETQ. The CDR3 is 15 amino acids.

The V and J genes are TRBV7-2 and TRBJ2-3, with a tentative D call TRBD2 (6 bases). The CDR3 spans 14 residues. V lost 4 bases and J lost 3, with 11 bases in between. Germline loops: CDR1 SGHTA, CDR2 FQGNSA. The chain's CDR3 is CASSSRDLTDTQYF. The DNA for the CDR3 is TGTGCCAGCAGCTCGCGGGACCTAACAGATACGCAGTATTTT.

The rearrangement uses TRBV9 and TRBJ2-3, with TRBD2 matching 9 bases. The trim removed 4 bases at V and 7 bases at J, leaving 13 bases unmatched. Germline values: CDR1 SGDLS, CDR2 YYNGEE. The CDR3 is 16 amino acids. CDR3 amino acids: CASSSFEAGGLNTQYF. The CDR3, as DNA: TGTGCCAGCAGCTCCTTTGAGGCGGGGGGGCTGAATACGCAGTATTTT.

This clone was detected once. J is TRBJ2-1 and V is TRBV2; 10 positions agree with TRBD2. V lost 3 bases, J lost 8 bases, and 10 bases stayed unmatched. From germline, CDR1 is SNHLY and CDR2 FYNNEI. The CDR3 runs to 16 residues. Here the CDR3 DNA reads TGTGCCAGCAGTGATACCAGCGGGAGGGCCTTTCATGAGCAGTTCTTC. As protein: CASSDTSGRAFHEQFF.

This clone occurred a few times. V gene TRBV2 combines with J gene TRBJ1-5; 8 positions match TRBD1. CDR1 is SNHLY and CDR2 is FYNNEI in the germline V gene. Trimming took 6 bases from V and 3 from J; bases not matched to a gene: 10. The CDR3 runs 16 residues. The chain's CDR3 is CASRGLRGRDNQPQHF. The CDR3 nucleotides read TGTGCCAGCAGAGGGCTCAGGGGGCGCGACAATCAGCCCCAGCATTTT.

This chain uses TRBV28 with TRBJ1-5; D is unresolved. V was trimmed by 5 bases and J by 0 bases, leaving 5 bases between them. This CDR3 region has 13 residues. CDR1 and CDR2 from the germline V gene are MDHEN and SYDVKM. The CDR3 sequence: CASSRLSNQPQHF. The DNA for the CDR3 is TGTGCCAGCAGTCGTCTTAGCAATCAGCCCCAGCATTTT.

The chain recombines TRBV11-2 with TRBJ2-1; TRBD2 aligns across 8 bases. V shed 5 bases and J 0 bases; nucleotides not matched to a gene: 9. This CDR3 is built from 17 residues. Germline-derived CDR1 and CDR2 are SGHAT and FQNNGV. CDR3 sequence (DNA): TGTGCCAGCAGCCCACGGACTAGCTCAGGCTCCTACAATGAGCAGTTCTTC. Translating it yields CASSPRTSSGSYNEQFF.

The chain couples TRBV6-2 or TRBV6-3 to TRBJ2-7; 7 nucleotides agree with TRBD1. CDR3 size: 16 residues. Germline V CDR1 and CDR2: MNHEY, SVGEGT. Losses at the gene ends were 6 bases for V and 3 bases for J; bases not matched to a gene: 14. CDR3 coding DNA: TGTGCCAGCAGCAAGCCACAGGACAGGATTATCTACGAGCAGTACTTC. Protein sequence: CASSKPQDRIIYEQYF.

This clone was observed once. This rearrangement joins TRBV6-1 to TRBJ1-2, with D possibly TRBD1 on 6 matching bases. The CDR3 totals 15 residues. Per germline, CDR1 MNHNS and CDR2 SASEGT. Trimming removed 2 bases at V and 1 base at J, with 11 bases between. CDR3 residues: CASSERTGNNYGYTF. The CDR3 nucleotides are TGTGCCAGCAGTGAACGCACAGGGAATAACTATGGCTACACCTTC.

J is TRBJ1-3 and V is TRBV20-1, with unresolved D. The CDR3 has 12 amino acids. Trimming pared 3 bases from V and 2 bases from J, leaving 5 bases between. Germline V CDR1 and CDR2: DFQATT, SNEGSKA (reference sequence). For the CDR3, the DNA is TGCAGTGCTAGTTCGGCTGGAAACACCATATATTTT. Amino acid sequence: CSASSAGNTIYF.

On this clone itself: One end of the junction fails to match germline, which may point to a read error. The chain joins TRBV20-1 to TRBJ2-3; 14 nucleotides match TRBD2. The CDR3 has 11 residues. Germline V gene sequence: CDR1 DFQATT, CDR2 SNEGSKA (reference sequence). The CDR3 nucleotides read TGCAGTGCTAGCATAGGGACTAGCGGGAGATTT. This encodes CSASIGTSGRF.

This clone was counted once. The chain is built from TRBV11-2 and TRBJ2-5, with D hard to call. The CDR3 length is 14 residues. The V end was cut by 1 base, the J end by 5 bases, with 11 bases between. The germline gives CDR1 SGHAT, CDR2 FQNNGV. DNA for the CDR3: TGTGCCAGCAGCTTAGGAGACTGGTATGAGACCCAGTACTTC. Protein: CASSLGDWYETQYF.

The V gene is TRBV4-1, the J gene TRBJ2-3, with D perhaps TRBD1 (5 bases). The CDR3 contains 13 residues. Germline-derived CDR1 and CDR2 are MGHRA and YSYEKL. V was shortened by 0 bases and J by 5 bases, with 6 bases between the two germline ends. The chain's CDR3 is CASSQERGDTQYF. The CDR3 nucleotides are TGCGCCAGCAGCCAAGAAAGGGGAGATACGCAGTATTTT.

The CDR3: CSASAQALWTQYF. Here the CDR3 DNA reads TGCAGTGCTAGTGCGCAGGCTTTGTGGACCCAGTACTTC. The V gene is TRBV20-1, the J gene TRBJ2-5; no clear D. Germline values: CDR1 DFQATT, CDR2 SNEGSKA (reference sequence). Trimming stripped 3 bases from V and 7 bases from J, with 15 bases between. The length of the CDR3 is 13 residues.

The CDR3 DNA reads TGTGCCAGCAGCCCCCGGGGGGGCCCTTTCAATGAGCAGTTCTTC. It yields the protein CASSPRGGPFNEQFF. This sequence joins TRBV3-1 (or the pseudogene TRBV3-2) and TRBJ2-1; 8 nucleotides match TRBD2. The CDR3 has 15 residues. Germline V CDR1 and CDR2: LGHDT, YNNKEL (reference sequence). V lost 4 bases and J lost 6; bases outside the gene matches: 8.

The chain recombines TRBV10-3 with TRBJ1-4; D remains ambiguous. Trimming took off 0 bases at V and 5 bases at J, with 10 bases between the two ends. The germline V gene encodes CDR1 ENHRY and CDR2 SYGVKD. This CDR3 has 15 amino acids. CDR3 protein: CAISESLDSNEKLFF. The DNA of the CDR3 is TGTGCCATCAGTGAGTCGTTGGACTCAAATGAAAAACTGTTTTTT.

The chain recombines TRBV30 with TRBJ2-3; D is undetermined. The V end lost 0 bases, the J end lost 2 bases, and 9 bases lay between the germline ends. The germline V gene encodes CDR1 GTSNPN and CDR2 SVGIG (reference sequence). CDR3 size: 14 residues. The CDR3 protein is CAWSVHPITDTQYF. The CDR3 DNA follows: TGTGCCTGGAGTGTACACCCCATCACAGATACGCAGTATTTT.

The chain has TRBV19 and TRBJ2-1; 9 bases align to TRBD1. V was clipped by 3 bases and J by 8 bases; unmatched bases: 11. CDR1 is LNHDA and CDR2 is SQIVND in the germline V gene (reference sequence). The CDR3 contains 16 residues. CDR3 bases: TGTGCCAGTAGTATTTTATTGGGACAGGGTATCGATGAGCAGTTCTTC. Translating it yields CASSILLGQGIDEQFF. The complete variable domain, with remaining parts taken from reference TRBV19 and TRBJ2-1, reads DGGITQSPKYLFRKEGQNVTLSCEQNLNHDAMYWYRQDPGQGLRLIYYSQIVNDFQKGDIAEGYSVSREKKESFPLTVTSAQKNPTAFYLCASSILLGQGIDEQFFGPGTRLTVL.

This chain joins TRBV5-1 and TRBJ1-6; 10 bases fit TRBD1. This CDR3 comprises 15 residues. Per the germline V gene, CDR1 is SGHRS and CDR2 is YFSETQ. V shed 3 bases, J shed 15 bases, and the junction held 12 bases outside the gene matches. Here the CDR3 DNA reads TGCGCCAGCAGCTCGCTGACAGGGGGCAATAGGGTCCTCCACTTT. Its translation is CASSSLTGGNRVLHF.